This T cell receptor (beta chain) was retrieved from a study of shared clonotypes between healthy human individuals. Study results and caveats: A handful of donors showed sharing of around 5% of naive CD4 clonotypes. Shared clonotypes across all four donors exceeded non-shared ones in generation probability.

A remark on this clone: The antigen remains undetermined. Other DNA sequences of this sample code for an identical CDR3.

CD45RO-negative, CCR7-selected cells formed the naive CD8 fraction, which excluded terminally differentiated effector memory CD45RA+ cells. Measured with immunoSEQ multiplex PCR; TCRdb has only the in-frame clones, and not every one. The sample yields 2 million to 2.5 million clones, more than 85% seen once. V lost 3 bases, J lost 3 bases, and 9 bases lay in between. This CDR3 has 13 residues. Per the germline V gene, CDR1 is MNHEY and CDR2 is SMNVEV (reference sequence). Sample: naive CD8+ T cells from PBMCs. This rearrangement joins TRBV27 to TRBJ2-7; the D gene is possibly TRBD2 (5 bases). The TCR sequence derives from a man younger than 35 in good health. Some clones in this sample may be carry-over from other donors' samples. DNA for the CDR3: TGTGCCAGCAGTTTGGGTGGGAGCTACGAGCAGTACTTC. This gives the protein CASSLGGSYEQYF.